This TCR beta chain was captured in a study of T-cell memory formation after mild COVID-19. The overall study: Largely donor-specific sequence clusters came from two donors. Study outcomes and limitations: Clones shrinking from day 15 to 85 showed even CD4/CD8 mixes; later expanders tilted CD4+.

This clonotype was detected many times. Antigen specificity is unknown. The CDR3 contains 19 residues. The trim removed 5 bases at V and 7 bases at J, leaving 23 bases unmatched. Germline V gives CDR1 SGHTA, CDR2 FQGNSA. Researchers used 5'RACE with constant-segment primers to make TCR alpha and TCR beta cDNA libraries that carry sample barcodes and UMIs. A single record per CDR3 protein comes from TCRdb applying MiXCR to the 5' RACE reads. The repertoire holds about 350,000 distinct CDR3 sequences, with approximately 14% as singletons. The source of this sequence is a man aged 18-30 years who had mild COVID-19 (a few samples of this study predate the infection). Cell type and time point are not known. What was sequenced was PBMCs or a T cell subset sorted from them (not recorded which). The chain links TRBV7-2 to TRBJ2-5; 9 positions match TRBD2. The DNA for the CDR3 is TGTGCCAGCAGCCCAAGCGTCCGGGGTCTAGCGGGGTTGCTCAGGACCCAGTACTTC. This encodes CASSPSVRGLAGLLRTQYF.